The 7 T cell receptor beta chains given below trace back to one sample, sequenced in a study of T cell responses to AZD1222 COVID-19 vaccine (dated by TCRdb to 2020 to 2023). The library was obtained by the immunoSEQ multiplex PCR assay. This immuneACCESS table, as held by TCRdb, lists in-frame sequences with V and J called but not all clones. Of the missing ones, under half trace to an unresolved V gene in checked studies; the others have no known cause. The sample table shows around 140,000 clones, and 80% to 95% are seen once. The top ten constitute 3% to 4.5% of the sample. Interpreted using the paper, the time point label stands for: about 28 days (+/-7) after the second vaccine dose. Material: peripheral blood, obtained 28 days after the second AZD1222 dose. The receptors shown here come from an adult who received the AZD1222 COVID-19 vaccine.

The V gene is TRBV19, the J gene TRBJ1-2; TRBD1 matches at 10 bases. Germline V lookup: CDR1 LNHDA, CDR2 SQIVND (reference sequence). With 6 bases clipped from V and 5 bases from J, the junction kept 12 bases outside the gene matches. The CDR3 runs to 16 residues. The DNA for the CDR3 is TGTGCCAGTAGCCCCCCGCGACAGGGGGCATTTTATGGCTACACCTTC. Its protein product is CASSPPRQGAFYGYTF. The full variable domain, completed using reference TRBV19 and TRBJ1-2, is DGGITQSPKYLFRKEGQNVTLSCEQNLNHDAMYWYRQDPGQGLRLIYYSQIVNDFQKGDIAEGYSVSREKKESFPLTVTSAQKNPTAFYLCASSPPRQGAFYGYTFGSGTRLTVV.

The rearrangement uses TRBV27 and TRBJ1-4; D remains ambiguous. The CDR3 sequence is 14 residues long. The V end lost 8 bases, the J end lost 0 bases, and 10 bases lay between the germline ends. The germline V gene has CDR1 MNHEY and CDR2 SMNVEV (reference sequence). As DNA, the CDR3 is TGTGCCAGCGGCTGGACTGCAACTAATGAAAAACTGTTTTTT. This codes for CASGWTATNEKLFF.

The chain is built from TRBV7-3 and TRBJ2-2; TRBD2 aligns across 12 bases. Germline CDR1 SGHTA, CDR2 FQGTGA. The CDR3 extends over 16 amino acids. Trimming took 5 bases from V and 5 from J; bases not matched to a gene: 6. The CDR3, as DNA: TGTGCCAGCAGCCCCCCCGGGACTAGCGGGACCGGGGAGCTGTTTTTT. Its protein product is CASSPPGTSGTGELFF. Based on the CDR3 plus reference TRBV7-3 and TRBJ2-2, the full variable domain is GAGVSQTPSNKVTEKGKYVELRCDPISGHTALYWYRQSLGQGPEFLIYFQGTGAADDSGLPNDRFFAVRPEGSVSTLKIQRTERGDSAVYLCASSPPGTSGTGELFFGEGSRLTVL.

The chain uses TRBV6-6 and TRBJ1-5; possibly TRBD1 for D (5 bases). CDR3 length: 14 amino acids. Germline-derived CDR1 and CDR2 are MNHNY and SVGAGI (reference sequence). V was pared by 2 bases and J by 6 bases, with 11 bases between. The CDR3 DNA sequence: TGTGCCAGCAGTTACGGTGGGGGTGGTCAGCCCCAGCATTTT. Protein product: CASSYGGGGQPQHF.

DNA of the CDR3: TGTGCCAGCAGCCAAGGGGGGGCCGGCGGCTACACCTTC. It encodes CASSQGGAGGYTF. The J gene is TRBJ1-2, the V gene TRBV3-1 (or the pseudogene TRBV3-2), with a tentative D call TRBD1 (6 bases). Germline CDR1 and CDR2: LGHDT and YNNKEL (reference sequence). This CDR3 comprises 13 residues. V lost 1 base and J 8 bases, leaving 11 bases between the germline ends.

CDR3 region: CAWSQYQETQYF. The CDR3 DNA reads as TGTGCCTGGAGTCAGTACCAAGAGACCCAGTACTTC. The chain employs TRBV30 and TRBJ2-5; D gene unclear. CDR1 is GTSNPN, CDR2 SVGIG, per germline (reference sequence). The germline V and J ends were trimmed by 2 bases and 0 bases, with 4 bases remaining between them. This CDR3 region has 12 residues.

The chain combines TRBV4-1 with TRBJ1-1; possible D gene TRBD1, 5 bases. Germline V lookup: CDR1 MGHRA, CDR2 YSYEKL. The CDR3 runs to 14 residues. Trimming pared 3 bases from V and 4 bases from J, leaving 12 bases between. The CDR3 is CASSQEGVGTEAFF. The CDR3 coding sequence is TGCGCCAGCAGCCAGGAAGGGGTTGGCACTGAAGCTTTCTTT.